The T cell receptor beta chain described here comes from a study of shared T cell receptors in the human thymus. Here immunoSEQ multiplex PCR was the method, and the copy in TCRdb shows in-frame clones only, minus some. The data show around 730,000 clones, 80% to 90% seen once. Per the germline V gene, CDR1 is MNHEY and CDR2 is SMNVEV (reference sequence). This CDR3 is 14 amino acids long. Trimming removed 0 bases at V and 2 bases at J, with 6 bases between. The data also belong to a second study, concerning human thymus T cells. That study adds: Thymic samples were excised during corrective heart operations. Gene usage (both V and J) appeared biased in thymic and blood repertoires. Thymic repertoires from unrelated individuals overlapped highly, related research reported.

The sequenced material came from thymocytes. The chain joins TRBV27 to TRBJ2-3; D perhaps matches TRBD2 (5 bases). The receptor was isolated from a girl in the first two years of life with a congenital heart defect. CDR3 sequence: CASSLSGDTDTQYF. DNA for the CDR3: TGTGCCAGCAGTTTATCGGGAGACACAGATACGCAGTATTTT.